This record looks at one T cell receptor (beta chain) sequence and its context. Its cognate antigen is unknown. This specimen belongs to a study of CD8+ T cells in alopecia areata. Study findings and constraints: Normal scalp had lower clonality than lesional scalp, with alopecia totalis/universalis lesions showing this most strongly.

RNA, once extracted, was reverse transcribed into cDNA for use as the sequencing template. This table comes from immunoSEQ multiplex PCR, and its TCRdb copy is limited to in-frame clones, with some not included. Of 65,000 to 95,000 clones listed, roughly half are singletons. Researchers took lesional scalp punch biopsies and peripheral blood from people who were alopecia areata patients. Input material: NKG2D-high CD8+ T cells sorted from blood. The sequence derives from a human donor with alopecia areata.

The DNA for the CDR3 is TGCAGCGTTGATGTCGGGGGGGCCCATGAGCAGTTCTTC. This translates into CSVDVGGAHEQFF. The V gene is TRBV29-1, the J gene TRBJ2-1; 8 bases map to TRBD2. The length of the CDR3 is 13 residues. The germline gives CDR1 SQVTM, CDR2 ANQGSEA. The ends lost 3 bases at V and 8 bases at J; junction bases unmatched: 6.